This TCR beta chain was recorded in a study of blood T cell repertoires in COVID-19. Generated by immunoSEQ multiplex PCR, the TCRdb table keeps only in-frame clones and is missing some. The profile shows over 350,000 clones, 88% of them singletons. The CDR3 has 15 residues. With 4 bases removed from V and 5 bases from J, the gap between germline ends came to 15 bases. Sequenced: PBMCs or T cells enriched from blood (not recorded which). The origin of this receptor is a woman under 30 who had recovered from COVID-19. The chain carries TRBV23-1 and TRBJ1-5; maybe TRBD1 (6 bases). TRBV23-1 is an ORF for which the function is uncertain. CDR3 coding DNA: TGCGCCAGCAGTCCATCGACAGGAGCTCATCAGCCCCAGCATTTT. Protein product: CASSPSTGAHQPQHF.